The 18 T cell receptor beta chains presented below share a single source sample, sequenced in a study of STAT5B mutations in CD4+ large granular lymphocyte leukemia. Profiled with immunoSEQ multiplex PCR; TCRdb holds only in-frame clones, not every one. The sample contains approximately 33,000 clones, around 89% of which appear only once. Sequenced material: CD4+ T cells from blood buffy coats. The receptors were gathered from a human donor in good health.

The chain couples TRBV14 to TRBJ2-5; 10 bases match TRBD2. From germline, CDR1 is SGHDN and CDR2 FVKESK. The CDR3 covers 18 residues. V gave up 3 bases and J gave up 2 bases; unmatched junction bases: 12. The CDR3 bases are TGTGCCAGCAGCCAGGGTGCAGCGGGAGGGGGAAGTCAAGAGACCCAGTACTTC. Translation: CASSQGAAGGGSQETQYF.

The chain combines TRBV7-2 with TRBJ1-5; D ambiguous. Trimming removed 3 bases from V and 3 bases from J, with 3 bases in between. The length of the CDR3 is 12 residues. The germline V gene has CDR1 SGHTA and CDR2 FQGNSA. The CDR3 spells CASSLNNQPQHF. CDR3 DNA: TGTGCCAGCAGCTTGAACAATCAGCCCCAGCATTTT.

Only one count was recorded for this clone. The rearrangement links TRBV4-1 to TRBJ1-5; possible D gene TRBD1, 6 bases. V shed 0 bases and J shed 1 base, with 28 bases lying between them. This CDR3 spans 22 amino acids. Germline-derived CDR1 and CDR2 are MGHRA and YSYEKL. The CDR3 protein is CASSQDGGLGYGGGRSNQPQHF. Written as DNA, the CDR3 is TGCGCCAGCAGCCAAGATGGGGGACTGGGGTACGGGGGGGGGCGAAGCAATCAGCCCCAGCATTTT.

This chain joins TRBV7-2 and TRBJ2-7; TRBD1 might be the D (5 bases). The germline V and J ends were trimmed by 1 base and 2 bases, with 12 bases remaining between them. The CDR3 is 15 amino acids. Per germline, CDR1 SGHTA and CDR2 FQGNSA. CDR3 in DNA: TGTGCCAGCAGCTTAGACCCGACAGAAACCTACGAGCAGTACTTC. It translates to CASSLDPTETYEQYF.

Regarding this clone: The junction and the germline gene differ at one end; a read error may be behind it. This chain uses TRBV6-6 with TRBJ1-1; TRBD1 agrees at 7 bases. The CDR3 has 15 residues. Germline CDR1 reads MNHNY; CDR2 reads SVGAGI (reference sequence). The CDR3 region has the DNA TGTGCCAGCAGTGACTCGAGGGGGCCCTACACTGAAGCTTTCTTT. Encoded protein: CASSDSRGPYTEAFF.

This sequence joins TRBV6-6 and TRBJ1-2, with D hard to call. Germline V lookup: CDR1 MNHNY, CDR2 SVGAGI (reference sequence). This CDR3 contains 14 residues. The V and J ends lost 6 bases and 0 bases respectively, with 11 bases between them. The DNA for the CDR3 is TGTGCCAGCAGCTCGCCCAGTTCTAACTATGGCTACACCTTC. It encodes CASSSPSSNYGYTF.

The chain uses TRBV10-1 and TRBJ2-3; D possibly corresponds to TRBD1 (6 bases). Trimming shortened V by 5 bases and J by 5 bases, and 11 bases separated the two germline ends. CDR1 WNHNN and CDR2 SYGVQD come from the germline V gene (reference sequence). This CDR3 spans 13 amino acids. The CDR3 bases are TGCGCCAGCAGTAATGTACAGGGAGATACGCAGTATTTT. This sequence encodes CASSNVQGDTQYF.

This chain connects TRBV5-1 to TRBJ1-1; 8 nucleotides match TRBD1. This CDR3 region has 13 residues. V dropped 6 bases and J dropped 1; count of bases not matched to a gene: 2. Germline CDR1 and CDR2: SGHRS and YFSETQ. The CDR3 protein is CASTTGENTEAFF. DNA of the CDR3: TGCGCCAGCACGACAGGGGAGAACACTGAAGCTTTCTTT.

V gene TRBV2 combines with J gene TRBJ2-7; D remains ambiguous. V shed 2 bases and J shed 3 bases, with 5 bases lying between them. Germline values: CDR1 SNHLY, CDR2 FYNNEI. The CDR3 has 12 amino acids. The CDR3 region is CASSESGYEQYF. CDR3 nucleotide sequence: TGTGCCAGCAGTGAATCAGGCTACGAGCAGTACTTC.

V and J are TRBV7-9 and TRBJ1-1, with D possibly being TRBD1 (5 bases). The ends were cut back, 5 bases at V and 1 base at J, with 11 bases in the middle. The CDR3 runs 14 residues. Germline V gene data show CDR1 as SEHNR and CDR2 as FQNEAQ (reference sequence). In DNA, the CDR3 is TGTGCCAGCAGCGCCCGGGACCCGAACACTGAAGCTTTCTTT. Its translation: CASSARDPNTEAFF.

This chain links TRBV21-1 with TRBJ1-5; TRBD1, as called in the table, went unchecked against the DNA. TRBV21-1 is deemed a pseudogene. This CDR3 region has 15 residues. The CDR3 DNA reads as TGTGCCAGCAGCCGAGGACCGACAGGGAGTCAGCCCCAGCATTTT. Protein: CASSRGPTGSQPQHF.

The V call is TRBV6-5, the J call TRBJ1-4; D gene unclear. Germline V gene data show CDR1 as MNHEY and CDR2 as SVGAGI. V lost 0 bases and J 4 bases, leaving 9 bases between the germline ends. This CDR3 is built from 15 residues. CDR3: CASSYSSGVNEKLFF. DNA for the CDR3: TGTGCCAGCAGTTACTCTTCGGGCGTTAATGAAAAACTGTTTTTT.

V is TRBV9 and J is TRBJ2-5; D not resolved. CDR1 is SGDLS and CDR2 is YYNGEE in the germline V gene. CDR3 length: 13 residues. V lost 2 bases and J lost 5, with 10 bases in between. The chain's CDR3 is CASSVGVGETQYF. The CDR3 nucleotides are TGTGCCAGCAGCGTGGGCGTCGGGGAGACCCAGTACTTC.

The chain joins TRBV27 to TRBJ2-7; a weak D match, TRBD1 (6 bases). Looked up from germline, CDR1 is MNHEY and CDR2 is SMNVEV (reference sequence). This CDR3 region has 14 residues. V lost 1 base and J 3 bases, leaving 10 bases between the germline ends. CDR3 amino acids: CASSLYSGDYEQYF. In nucleotides, the CDR3 is TGTGCCAGCAGTTTATATTCAGGGGACTACGAGCAGTACTTC.

The chain is built from TRBV7-2 and TRBJ2-5, with 13 bases lining up with TRBD2. There are 14 residues in the CDR3. Germline V CDR1 and CDR2: SGHTA, FQGNSA. V shed 8 bases and J 5 bases; nucleotides not matched to a gene: 5. In nucleotides, the CDR3 is TGTGCCAGCTTAGAACTAGCGGGGGGGGAGACCCAGTACTTC. It codes for CASLELAGGETQYF.

The rearrangement links TRBV19 to TRBJ2-5; 8 bases align to TRBD1. The V gene's germline CDR1 is LNHDA and CDR2 SQIVND (reference sequence). The CDR3 has 16 residues. The ends lost 7 bases at V and 5 bases at J; junction bases unmatched: 15. The CDR3, as DNA: TGTGCCAGTAACCTATATCTAGGACAGGGTAGGGAGACCCAGTACTTC. Translated, it gives CASNLYLGQGRETQYF. Full variable domain (rest looked up from reference TRBV19 and TRBJ2-5): DGGITQSPKYLFRKEGQNVTLSCEQNLNHDAMYWYRQDPGQGLRLIYYSQIVNDFQKGDIAEGYSVSREKKESFPLTVTSAQKNPTAFYLCASNLYLGQGRETQYFGPGTRLLVL.

V usage is TRBV5-1 and J usage is TRBJ2-7; 12 nucleotides agree with TRBD2. The CDR3 extends over 15 amino acids. V dropped 2 bases and J dropped 5; count of bases not matched to a gene: 5. Germline CDR1 SGHRS, CDR2 YFSETQ. This CDR3 reads CASSFLAGGTNEQYF. CDR3 bases: TGCGCCAGCAGCTTCCTAGCGGGGGGGACCAACGAGCAGTACTTC.

This sequence joins TRBV6-5 and TRBJ1-2; a possible D gene is TRBD1 (5 bases). The germline V and J ends were trimmed by 6 bases and 4 bases, with 12 bases remaining between them. CDR1 is MNHEY and CDR2 is SVGAGI in the germline V gene. There are 13 residues in the CDR3. The CDR3 region has the DNA TGTGCCAGCAGATTCGACAGCACCTATGGCTACACCTTC. This gives the protein CASRFDSTYGYTF.